The 7 T cell receptor beta chains below were found in one sample sequenced in a study of T cells in women clearing cervical HPV infection. The protocol was immunoSEQ multiplex PCR, while the TCRdb copy is restricted to in-frame clones and leaves out a portion. Its table records tens of thousands of clones. What was sequenced was blood buffy coat. These TCRs come from a woman between 18 and 69 years old with a cervical HPV16 infection that either progressed to CIN3+ or cleared (not recorded which).

As concerns this clone: The sequence runs out 3 residues before the end of the CDR3; the remainder is reconstructed from the germline J gene. The chain employs TRBV5-1 and TRBJ2-2; the D gene is possibly TRBD2 (6 bases). CDR3 length: 16 residues. The V gene's germline CDR1 is SGHRS and CDR2 YFSETQ. Trimming left V 0 bases short and J 0 bases short, with 9 bases between. This CDR3 reads CASSLAGDANTGELFF. The sequenced CDR3 bases are TGCGCCAGCAGCTTGGCGGGGGACGCGAACACCGGGGAG.

Worth noting for this clone: The sequence runs out 3 residues before the end of the CDR3; the remainder is reconstructed from the germline J gene. The J gene is TRBJ2-4, the V gene TRBV7-9; D not certain. Germline CDR1 SEHNR, CDR2 FQNEAQ (reference sequence). There are 14 residues in the CDR3. The CDR3 here is CASSLGGGVYGQYF. Partial CDR3 DNA: TGTGCCAGCAGCTTAGGAGGCGGCGTCTATGGT.

Turning to this clone: The read falls 3 residues short of the CDR3 end, and the missing part is taken from the germline J gene. V is TRBV19 and J is TRBJ1-1; D is perhaps TRBD1 (6 bases). The CDR3 runs to 13 residues. Trimming shortened V by 4 bases and J by 2 bases, and 8 bases separated the two germline ends. CDR1 is LNHDA, CDR2 SQIVND, per germline (reference sequence). CDR3 bases read: TGTGCCAGTAGTACGGACAGCAACACTGAA. Translated, it gives CASSTDSNTE. The whole CDR3 region reads CASSTDSNTEAFF.

Notes on this clone: Read coverage stops 3 residues before the CDR3 terminus; the germline J gene supplies the remainder. The rearrangement uses TRBV5-1 and TRBJ2-3, with a possible D match to TRBD2 (6 bases). Germline V gives CDR1 SGHRS, CDR2 YFSETQ. CDR3 length: 14 residues. V dropped 5 bases and J dropped 0 bases, with 10 bases sitting between them. The CDR3 bases that were read are TGCGCCAGCAGGGAGGGGTTTAGCACAGATACG. This gives the protein CASREGFSTDT. The entire CDR3 sequence reads CASREGFSTDTQYF.

As to this clone: The read stops 3 residues short of the end of the CDR3; the missing end is completed from the germline J gene. The genes are TRBV19 and TRBJ2-3, with 8 bases aligning to TRBD1. Germline V lookup: CDR1 LNHDA, CDR2 SQIVND (reference sequence). This CDR3 comprises 15 residues. The DNA read from the CDR3 is TGTGCCAGTAGTTCCCCCGGGACAGGCTTACAGCCG. This translates into CASSSPGTGLQP. From start to end, the CDR3 is CASSSPGTGLQPQYF.

On this clone itself: The CDR3 end lies 3 residues beyond the end of the read and is filled in from the germline J gene. This rearrangement joins TRBV19 to TRBJ1-2; D is undetermined. The CDR3 is 15 amino acids. Germline lookup yields CDR1 LNHDA and CDR2 SQIVND (reference sequence). CDR3 DNA, as far as it was read: TGTGCCAGTAGTTACGGGCTTACTAGCACAGATACC. Residues: CASSYGLTSTDT. Given in full, the CDR3 is CASSYGLTSTDTYTF.

The CDR3 reads CASSLEGQQPQYF. Partial CDR3 DNA: TGTGCCAGCAGTTTAGAGGGGCAACAGCCG. This chain links TRBV28 with TRBJ2-3; tentatively, D is TRBD1 or TRBD2 (5 bases each). The read is 3 residues too short to cover the CDR3 end, so that end is filled in from the germline J gene. The CDR3 is 13 amino acids. Germline lookup yields CDR1 MDHEN and CDR2 SYDVKM.